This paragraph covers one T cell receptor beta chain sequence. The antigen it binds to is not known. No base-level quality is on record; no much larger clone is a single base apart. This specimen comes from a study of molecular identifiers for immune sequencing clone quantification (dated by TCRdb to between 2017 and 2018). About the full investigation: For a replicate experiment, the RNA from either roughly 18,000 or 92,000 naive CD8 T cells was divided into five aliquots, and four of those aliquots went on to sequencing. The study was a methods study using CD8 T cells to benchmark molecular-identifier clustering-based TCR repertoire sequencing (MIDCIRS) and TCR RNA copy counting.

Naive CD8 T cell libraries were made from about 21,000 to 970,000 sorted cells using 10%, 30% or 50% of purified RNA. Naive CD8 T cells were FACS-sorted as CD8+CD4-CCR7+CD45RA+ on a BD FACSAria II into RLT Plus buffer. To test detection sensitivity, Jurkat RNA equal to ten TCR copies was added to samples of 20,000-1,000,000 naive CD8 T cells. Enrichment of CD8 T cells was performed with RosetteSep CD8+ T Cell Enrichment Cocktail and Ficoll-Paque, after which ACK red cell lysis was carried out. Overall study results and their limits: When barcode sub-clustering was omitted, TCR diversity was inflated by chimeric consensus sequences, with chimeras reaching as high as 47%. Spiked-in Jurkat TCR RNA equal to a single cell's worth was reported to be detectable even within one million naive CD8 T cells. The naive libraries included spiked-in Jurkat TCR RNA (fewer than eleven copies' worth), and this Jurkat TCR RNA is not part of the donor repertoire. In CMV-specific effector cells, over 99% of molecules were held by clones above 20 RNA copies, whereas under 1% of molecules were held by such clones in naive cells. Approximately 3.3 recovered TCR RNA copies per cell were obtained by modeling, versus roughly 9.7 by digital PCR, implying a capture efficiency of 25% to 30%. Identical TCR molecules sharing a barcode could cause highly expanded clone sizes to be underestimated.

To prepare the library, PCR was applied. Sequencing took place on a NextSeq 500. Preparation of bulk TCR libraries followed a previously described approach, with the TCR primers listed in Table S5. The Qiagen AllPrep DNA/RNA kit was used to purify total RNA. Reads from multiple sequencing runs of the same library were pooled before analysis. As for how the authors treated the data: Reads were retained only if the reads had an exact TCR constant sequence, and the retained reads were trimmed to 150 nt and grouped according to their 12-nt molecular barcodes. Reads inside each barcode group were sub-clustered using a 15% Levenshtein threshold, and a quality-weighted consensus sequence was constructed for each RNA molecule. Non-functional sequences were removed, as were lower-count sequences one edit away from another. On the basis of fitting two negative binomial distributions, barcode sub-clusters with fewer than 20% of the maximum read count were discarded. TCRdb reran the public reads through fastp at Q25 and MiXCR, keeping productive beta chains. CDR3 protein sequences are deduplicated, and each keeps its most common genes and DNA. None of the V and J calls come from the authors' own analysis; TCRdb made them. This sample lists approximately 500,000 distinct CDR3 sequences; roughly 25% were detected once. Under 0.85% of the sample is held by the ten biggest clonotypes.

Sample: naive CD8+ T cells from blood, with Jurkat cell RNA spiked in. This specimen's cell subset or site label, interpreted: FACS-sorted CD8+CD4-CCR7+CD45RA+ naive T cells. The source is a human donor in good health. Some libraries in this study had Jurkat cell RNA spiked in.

The nucleotides read TGTGCCAGTTACGGACAGGGTGAAAATCAGCCCCAGCATTTT. Translation gives CASYGQGENQPQHF. The chain employs TRBV7-9 and TRBJ1-5; the junction holds 8 bases that match TRBD1. The germline V end is reduced by 9 bases and the J end by 4 bases; junction bases left unmatched: 8. CDR1 is given as SEHNR and CDR2 as FQNEAQ, both from the germline V gene (reference sequence). The CDR3 has 14 amino acids, counting the end cysteine and phenylalanine. CDR3 DNA is the only sequence kept; it has 42 bases, read in frame from the first base.